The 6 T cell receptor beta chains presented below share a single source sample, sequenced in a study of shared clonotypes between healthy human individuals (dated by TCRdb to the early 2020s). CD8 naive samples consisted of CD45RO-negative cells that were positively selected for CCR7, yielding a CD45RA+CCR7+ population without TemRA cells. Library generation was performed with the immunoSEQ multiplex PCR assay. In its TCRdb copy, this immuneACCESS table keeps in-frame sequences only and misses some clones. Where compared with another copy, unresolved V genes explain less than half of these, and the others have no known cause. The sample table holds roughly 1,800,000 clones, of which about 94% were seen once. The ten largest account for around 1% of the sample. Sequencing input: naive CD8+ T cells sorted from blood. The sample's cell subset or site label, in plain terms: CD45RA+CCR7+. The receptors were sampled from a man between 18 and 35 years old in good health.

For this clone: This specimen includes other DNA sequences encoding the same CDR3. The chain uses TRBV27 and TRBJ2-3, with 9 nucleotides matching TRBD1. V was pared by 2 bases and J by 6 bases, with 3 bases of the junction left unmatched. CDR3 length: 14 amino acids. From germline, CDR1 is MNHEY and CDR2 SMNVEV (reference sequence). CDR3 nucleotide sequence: TGTGCCAGCAGTTTAGGGACAGGGACGGATACGCAGTATTTT. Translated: CASSLGTGTDTQYF.

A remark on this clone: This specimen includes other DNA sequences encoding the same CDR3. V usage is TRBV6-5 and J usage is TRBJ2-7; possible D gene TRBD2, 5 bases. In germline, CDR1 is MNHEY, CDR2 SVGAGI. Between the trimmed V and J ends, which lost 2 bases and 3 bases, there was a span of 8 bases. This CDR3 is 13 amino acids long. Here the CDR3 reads CASSYGENYEQYF. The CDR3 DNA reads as TGTGCCAGCAGTTACGGGGAGAACTACGAGCAGTACTTC.

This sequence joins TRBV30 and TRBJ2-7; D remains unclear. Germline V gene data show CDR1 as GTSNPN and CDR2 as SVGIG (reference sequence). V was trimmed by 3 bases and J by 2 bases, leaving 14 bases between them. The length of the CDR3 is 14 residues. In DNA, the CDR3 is TGTGCCTGGAGAGGAAAGGAAGGACCCTACGAGCAGTACTTC. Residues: CAWRGKEGPYEQYF.

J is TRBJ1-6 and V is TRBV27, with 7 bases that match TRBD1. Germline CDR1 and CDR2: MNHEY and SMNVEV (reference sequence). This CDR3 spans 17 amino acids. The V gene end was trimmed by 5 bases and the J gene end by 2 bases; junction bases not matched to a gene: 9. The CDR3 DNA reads TGTGCCAGCAGTCCCAGGGACAGCAGGGCCTATAATTCACCCCTCCACTTT. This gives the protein CASSPRDSRAYNSPLHF.

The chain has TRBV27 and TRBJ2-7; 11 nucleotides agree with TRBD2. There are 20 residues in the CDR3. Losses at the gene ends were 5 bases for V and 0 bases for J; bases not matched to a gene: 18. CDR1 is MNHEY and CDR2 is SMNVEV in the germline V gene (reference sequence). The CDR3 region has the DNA TGTGCCAGCAGTACTCACATCGACACTAGCGGGAGAGTTAGCTCCTACGAGCAGTACTTC. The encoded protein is CASSTHIDTSGRVSSYEQYF.

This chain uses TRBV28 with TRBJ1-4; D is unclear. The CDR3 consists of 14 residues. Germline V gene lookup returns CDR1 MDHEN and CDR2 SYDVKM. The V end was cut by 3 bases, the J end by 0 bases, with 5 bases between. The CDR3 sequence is CASSFAATNEKLFF. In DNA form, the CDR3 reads TGTGCCAGCAGTTTTGCAGCAACTAATGAAAAACTGTTTTTT.